Below are 9 T cell receptor beta chains sequenced from a single sample in a study of PD-1 blockade in classical Hodgkin lymphoma. Method: immunoSEQ multiplex PCR; TCRdb's copy keeps in-frame clones and lacks some. The table includes 20,000 to 25,000 clones, approximately 90% detected once. The time point: newly diagnosed, previously untreated cHL patient sample. The study purified CD4+ T cells from thawed PBMCs using magnetic negative selection. Sample: CD4+ T cells from blood. These receptor sequences come from a human donor with classical Hodgkin lymphoma.

The chain couples TRBV6-5 to TRBJ2-7; D call uncertain. The ends were cut back, 4 bases at V and 4 bases at J, with 14 bases in the middle. The CDR3 loop spans 14 amino acids. Germline V gene sequence: CDR1 MNHEY, CDR2 SVGAGI. In nucleotides, the CDR3 is TGTGCCAGCAGTTCTTCACGTAACGGGTACGAGCAGTACTTC. Translating it yields CASSSSRNGYEQYF.

This clone was observed a single time. The genes are TRBV6-1 and TRBJ2-7; a weak D match, TRBD1 (5 bases). The V and J ends lost 5 bases and 4 bases respectively, with 9 bases between them. The CDR3 loop spans 12 amino acids. CDR1 MNHNS and CDR2 SASEGT come from the germline V gene. The CDR3 DNA is TGTGCCAGCAGTTTTCAGGGTTACGAGCAGTACTTC. This encodes CASSFQGYEQYF.

The V call is TRBV30, the J call TRBJ2-5; TRBD1 aligns across 9 bases. J was trimmed by 5 bases and V by 7 bases; bases with no gene match: 11. Germline V gene sequence: CDR1 GTSNPN, CDR2 SVGIG (reference sequence). The CDR3 contains 14 residues. The CDR3 DNA reads as TGTGCCTCCCGCATACAGGGGGCTGGGGAGACCCAGTACTTC. Its protein is CASRIQGAGETQYF.

This chain uses TRBV27 with TRBJ1-1; D may be TRBD1 (5 bases). The CDR3 extends over 14 amino acids. The germline V gene encodes CDR1 MNHEY and CDR2 SMNVEV (reference sequence). The V gene lost 1 base and the J gene lost 2 bases, with 8 bases spanning the gap. This CDR3 reads CASSLYRTNTEAFF. Written as DNA, the CDR3 is TGTGCCAGCAGTTTATACAGGACAAACACTGAAGCTTTCTTT.

This rearrangement joins TRBV7-6 to TRBJ2-7; maybe TRBD2 (7 bases). CDR1 is SGHVS, CDR2 FNYEAQ, per germline. This CDR3 has 14 amino acids. V gave up 3 bases and J gave up 10 bases, with 19 bases separating them. For the CDR3, the DNA is TGTGCCAGCAGCTTGGGGAGGGGGGGCGAGGTCCAGTACTTC. It specifies CASSLGRGGEVQYF.

The chain combines TRBV5-1 with TRBJ1-1, with a possible D match to TRBD1 (5 bases). V was cut by 7 bases and J by 1 base, with 11 bases left in between. The CDR3 runs to 13 residues. CDR1 and CDR2 (germline): SGHRS, YFSETQ. As DNA, the CDR3 is TGCGCCAGCGCCGGGACGCCGAACACTGAAGCTTTCTTT. It encodes CASAGTPNTEAFF. The entire variable domain, with the rest obtained from reference TRBV5-1 and TRBJ1-1, is as follows: KAGVTQTPRYLIKTRGQQVTLSCSPISGHRSVSWYQQTPGQGLQFLFEYFSETQRNKGNFPGRFSGRQFSNSRSEMNVSTLELGDSALYLCASAGTPNTEAFFGQGTRLTVV.

The rearrangement links TRBV29-1 to TRBJ2-2, with 7 positions matching TRBD1. V dropped 0 bases and J dropped 7; count of bases not matched to a gene: 5. CDR1 is SQVTM, CDR2 ANQGSEA, per germline. CDR3 length equals 14 residues. The CDR3 coding sequence is TGCAGCGTTGAAGACGGGACAGCAGGCGGGGAGCTGTTTTTT. The encoded protein is CSVEDGTAGGELFF.

The chain carries TRBV19 and TRBJ1-1, with 7 positions matching TRBD1. Germline lookup yields CDR1 LNHDA and CDR2 SQIVND (reference sequence). The CDR3 length is 14 residues. V lost 5 bases to trimming and J lost 1 base; unmatched junction nucleotides: 4. CDR3 sequence reads: CASSVRGANTEAFF. In DNA, the CDR3 is TGTGCCAGTAGTGTCAGGGGGGCGAACACTGAAGCTTTCTTT.

This chain links TRBV10-3 with TRBJ2-1, with a possible D match to TRBD1 (12 bases). CDR1 and CDR2 from the germline V gene are ENHRY and SYGVKD. V was clipped by 2 bases and J by 8 bases, with 28 bases between them. This CDR3 contains 19 residues. The CDR3 region has the DNA TGTGCCATCAGTGAGCGGGACAGGGGGCTCGGTAGCGGGAGGGATGAGCAGTTCTTC. Amino acid sequence: CAISERDRGLGSGRDEQFF.